The 22 T cell receptor beta chains below were found in one sample sequenced in a study of T-cell memory formation after mild COVID-19. MiXCR, run by TCRdb on the 5' RACE reads, gives a single entry per CDR3 protein. The sample contains 350,000 to 400,000 distinct CDR3 sequences, around 20% of which appear only once. The material sequenced was PBMCs or a T cell subset sorted from them (not recorded which). These receptors were collected from an adult woman who had mild COVID-19 (a few samples of this study predate the infection). Cell type and time point are not known.

The chain combines TRBV5-1 with TRBJ2-5; 9 bases line up with TRBD1. The CDR3 runs to 18 residues. Trimming removed 1 base from V and 9 bases from J; junction bases left unmatched: 19. Germline CDR1 and CDR2: SGHRS and YFSETQ. CDR3 coding DNA: TGCGCCAGCAGCTTGTGGGGGACAGGGCCTTCATCCGGGCTGGCCCAGTACTTC. Translated, it gives CASSLWGTGPSSGLAQYF. Filled out from reference TRBV5-1 and TRBJ2-5, the complete variable domain reads KAGVTQTPRYLIKTRGQQVTLSCSPISGHRSVSWYQQTPGQGLQFLFEYFSETQRNKGNFPGRFSGRQFSNSRSEMNVSTLELGDSALYLCASSLWGTGPSSGLAQYFGPGTRLLVL.

V gene TRBV12-3 or TRBV12-4 combines with J gene TRBJ1-1, with TRBD1 matching 9 bases. With V trimmed by 6 bases and J by 5 bases, 7 bases remained unmatched. The CDR3 covers 14 residues. The CDR3: CASSKGQGITEAFF. CDR3 nucleotides: TGTGCCAGCAGCAAGGGACAGGGTATTACTGAAGCTTTCTTT.

The chain joins TRBV19 to TRBJ2-7; 9 bases line up with TRBD2. The germline gives CDR1 LNHDA, CDR2 SQIVND (reference sequence). The CDR3 is 15 residues long. The J segment lost 4 bases and the V segment lost 5 bases, leaving 9 bases of the junction unmatched. The CDR3 coding sequence is TGTGCCAGTAGTTACGATGGGACTAGCCGGTACGAGCAGTACTTC. Its translation: CASSYDGTSRYEQYF.

This clonotype appeared a few times. The genes are TRBV7-3 and TRBJ1-1, with D perhaps matching TRBD1 (5 bases). V shed 0 bases and J shed 3 bases, with 11 bases lying between them. The CDR3 runs 15 residues. From germline, CDR1 is SGHTA and CDR2 FQGTGA. CDR3 sequence reads: CASSLTGREDTEAFF. CDR3 DNA sequence: TGTGCCAGCAGCTTAACCGGCAGGGAGGACACTGAAGCTTTCTTT.

In its sample, this clonotype was seen a few times. This chain uses TRBV5-1 with TRBJ2-7; maybe TRBD1 (6 bases). The germline V gene encodes CDR1 SGHRS and CDR2 YFSETQ. The CDR3 consists of 15 residues. V was clipped by 1 base and J by 3 bases, with 14 bases between them. The CDR3 DNA reads TGCGCCAGCAGCTTGTTTCCAGGGGATATCTACGAGCAGTACTTC. This translates into CASSLFPGDIYEQYF.

This clonotype was observed many times. V gene TRBV20-1 combines with J gene TRBJ1-5; D call uncertain. V lost 0 bases, J lost 5 bases, and 11 bases lay in between. Germline V lookup: CDR1 DFQATT, CDR2 SNEGSKA (reference sequence). This CDR3 region has 14 residues. DNA for the CDR3: TGCAGTGCTAGAGATCCGAGGGAGGATCAGCCCCAGCATTTT. Amino acids: CSARDPREDQPQHF.

The chain is built from TRBV20-1 and TRBJ2-3; the D gene is possibly TRBD2 (6 bases). Trimming pared 6 bases from V and 4 bases from J, leaving 20 bases between. The CDR3 sequence is 15 residues long. Per germline, CDR1 DFQATT and CDR2 SNEGSKA (reference sequence). CDR3 in DNA: TGCAGTGCCCTCTTGAGGGCTAGCGTGTCAGATACGCAGTATTTT. The encoded protein is CSALLRASVSDTQYF.

The chain links TRBV4-3 to TRBJ2-7; weak D call: TRBD2 (6 bases). This CDR3 is built from 13 residues. The V end lost 0 bases, the J end lost 3 bases, and 6 bases lay between the germline ends. The germline CDR1 and CDR2 sequences are LGHNA and YSLEER. This CDR3 reads CASSQETSYEQYF. CDR3 nucleotides: TGCGCCAGCAGCCAAGAGACTAGCTACGAGCAGTACTTC.

The rearrangement uses TRBV7-9 and TRBJ2-2; the match to TRBD2 covers 14 bases. The CDR3 covers 16 residues. The germline gives CDR1 SEHNR, CDR2 FQNEAQ (reference sequence). Trimming at V came to 5 bases and at J to 8 bases, leaving 7 bases not matched to a gene. The CDR3 spells CASSPGTSGRTGELFF. The CDR3 nucleotides are TGTGCCAGCAGCCCCGGGACTAGCGGGAGAACTGGGGAGCTGTTTTTT.

The CDR3, as DNA: TGTGCCTGGAGTGTTGGTGGATACTATGGCTACACCTTC. This codes for CAWSVGGYYGYTF. The chain carries TRBV30 and TRBJ1-2, with D uncertain. Germline CDR1 is GTSNPN and CDR2 is SVGIG (reference sequence). V shed 0 bases and J shed 3 bases, with 8 bases lying between them. This CDR3 spans 13 amino acids.

The J gene is TRBJ1-1, the V gene TRBV19; TRBD1 matches 7 bases. Germline CDR1 is LNHDA and CDR2 is SQIVND (reference sequence). Losses at the gene ends were 8 bases for V and 2 bases for J; bases not matched to a gene: 17. The CDR3 runs to 17 residues. CDR3: CASGPPGQRRENTEAFF. The CDR3 DNA reads TGTGCCAGTGGTCCGCCGGGACAGAGAAGAGAAAACACTGAAGCTTTCTTT.

The chain couples TRBV12-3 or TRBV12-4 to TRBJ1-4; D remains ambiguous. Trimming took 4 bases from V and 0 from J, leaving 15 bases between them. The CDR3 runs 17 residues. CDR3 DNA sequence: TGTGCCAGCAGTTCCCTCGGATTGGGGTCAACTAATGAAAAACTGTTTTTT. Amino acid sequence: CASSSLGLGSTNEKLFF.

This clonotype was observed a few times. The CDR3 region has the DNA TGTGCCAGCACCCTCCAGGCAGTGACAATCACCGGGGAGCTGTTTTTT. It is translated as CASTLQAVTITGELFF. The rearrangement links TRBV12-3 or TRBV12-4 to TRBJ2-2; D is unresolved. This CDR3 is 16 amino acids long. Trimming shortened V by 7 bases and J by 4 bases, and 19 bases separated the two germline ends.

The rearrangement joins TRBV4-3 to TRBJ2-3; 12 bases align to TRBD2. In germline, CDR1 is LGHNA, CDR2 YSLEER. CDR3 size: 18 residues. After removal of 0 bases from V and 4 bases from J, the junction contained 8 bases not matched to a gene. The CDR3 DNA sequence: TGCGCCAGCAGCCAAGAACTAGCGGGAGGCCCGACCCCAGATACGCAGTATTTT. This codes for CASSQELAGGPTPDTQYF.

The chain joins TRBV4-2 to TRBJ2-5; TRBD2 matches 8 bases. CDR1 and CDR2 from the germline V gene are LGHNA and YNFKEQ. Trimming took 4 bases from V and 5 from J; bases not matched to a gene: 9. The CDR3 sequence is 15 residues long. CDR3 loop: CASSPSGGRVETQYF. In DNA form, the CDR3 reads TGTGCCAGCAGCCCCAGCGGGGGCCGGGTGGAGACCCAGTACTTC.

This clonotype was seen a handful of times. This sequence joins TRBV29-1 and TRBJ2-2, with 8 bases aligning to TRBD1. CDR1 and CDR2 from the germline V gene are SQVTM and ANQGSEA. CDR3 length: 14 residues. Trimming at V came to 7 bases and at J to 4 bases, leaving 8 bases not matched to a gene. The CDR3 DNA is TGCAGCGCCGCCGACAGGGGCGCCACCGGGGAGCTGTTTTTT. Translated: CSAADRGATGELFF.

This clonotype was counted only a few times. The gene calls are TRBV6-6 and TRBJ2-4, with a weak D call TRBD2 (6 bases). The germline V gene has CDR1 MNHNY and CDR2 SVGAGI (reference sequence). The CDR3 loop spans 13 amino acids. Trimming took 6 bases from V and 5 from J, leaving 11 bases between them. CDR3 in DNA: TGTGCCAGCAGCCGCGGGACCGAAAACATTCAGTACTTC. Encoded protein: CASSRGTENIQYF.

The V gene is TRBV20-1, the J gene TRBJ1-1, with D uncertain. This CDR3 comprises 14 residues. Trimming left V 3 bases short and J 1 base short, with 12 bases between. Germline V lookup: CDR1 DFQATT, CDR2 SNEGSKA (reference sequence). For the CDR3, the DNA is TGCAGTGCTAGTAAGGAGGGTCGGAACACTGAAGCTTTCTTT. Translated, it gives CSASKEGRNTEAFF.

This clonotype was seen ten or more times. J is TRBJ2-3 and V is TRBV4-1; TRBD2 matches at 7 bases. V was clipped by 3 bases and J by 1 base; unmatched bases: 4. Per the germline V gene, CDR1 is MGHRA and CDR2 is YSYEKL. The CDR3 contains 15 residues. CDR3 region: CASSQRTRGTDTQYF. The CDR3 nucleotides are TGCGCCAGCAGCCAGAGGACTAGGGGCACAGATACGCAGTATTTT.

In this sample, this clonotype turned up many times. The CDR3 sequence is CASSQGFQSTDTQYF. The CDR3 nucleotides read TGCGCCAGCAGCCAAGGATTCCAAAGCACAGATACGCAGTATTTT. The V call is TRBV4-3, the J call TRBJ2-3; D remains ambiguous. The CDR3 has 15 residues. V was pared by 1 base and J by 0 bases, with 8 bases between. Germline V gene data show CDR1 as LGHNA and CDR2 as YSLEER.

This clonotype was seen more than once but under ten times. The chain links TRBV7-8 to TRBJ1-1; D might be TRBD1 (5 bases). This CDR3 comprises 14 residues. Trimming shortened V by 2 bases and J by 5 bases, and 12 bases separated the two germline ends. Germline V CDR1 and CDR2: SGHVS, FQNEAQ. The DNA of the CDR3 is TGTGCCAGCAGCTTAACCCCAGGGATGACTGAAGCTTTCTTT. Translation gives CASSLTPGMTEAFF.

The rearrangement links TRBV20-1 to TRBJ1-1; 8 nucleotides match TRBD1. CDR1 and CDR2 (germline): DFQATT, SNEGSKA (reference sequence). This CDR3 region has 15 residues. V shed 2 bases, J shed 6 bases, and the junction held 11 bases outside the gene matches. The CDR3 is CSARSAGGAGPEAFF. CDR3 bases: TGCAGTGCTAGATCCGCAGGGGGCGCAGGCCCTGAAGCTTTCTTT.